The 20 T cell receptor beta chains below come from one sample, sequenced in a study of regulatory T cells in long-lasting Graves disease. Researchers made TCR beta libraries by using iRepertoire HTBI primers and running Arm-PCR on CDR3 regions. One entry per CDR3 protein, called by TCRdb with MiXCR from the multiplex PCR reads. This sample has fewer than 650,000 distinct CDR3 sequences, with under 20% found just once. Described time point: newly diagnosed GD, antithyroid drugs for less than 3 months. From RNA extracted from PBMCs, the TCR library was made. These same records also appear under a second study, on T cells in Graves' hyperthyroidism and ophthalmopathy.

The starting material was peripheral blood mononuclear cells (PBMCs), obtained at new diagnosis, from a patient treated with antithyroid drugs. The source of these receptors is a woman aged 25 to 45 with Graves disease.

The chain combines TRBV9 with TRBJ1-2, with 8 bases identical to TRBD1. The germline V gene encodes CDR1 SGDLS and CDR2 YYNGEE. Trimming took 3 bases from V and 7 from J; bases not matched to a gene: 14. This CDR3 is built from 16 residues. CDR3 amino acids: CASSALPPDREIGYTF. The CDR3 bases are TGTGCCAGCAGCGCCCTCCCCCCGGACAGGGAAATTGGCTACACCTTC.

This clonotype was seen many times. The chain recombines TRBV10-3 with TRBJ2-7; D is perhaps TRBD1 or TRBD2 (5 bases each). Trimming shortened V by 6 bases and J by 0 bases, and 15 bases separated the two germline ends. CDR3 length: 15 residues. Germline assignment: CDR1 ENHRY and CDR2 SYGVKD. The CDR3 DNA reads as TGTGCCATCAGCCTTCGCGACAGCGGCTCCTACGAGCAGTACTTC. It yields the protein CAISLRDSGSYEQYF.

V is TRBV15 and J is TRBJ2-7, with D possibly matching TRBD1 (5 bases). V lost 0 bases and J lost 4, with 13 bases in between. The germline gives CDR1 LNHNV, CDR2 YYDKDF (reference sequence). The CDR3 loop spans 15 amino acids. This CDR3 is CATSRDLGQSYEQYF. The CDR3 DNA sequence: TGTGCCACCAGCAGAGATCTAGGACAATCATACGAGCAGTACTTC.

This clonotype was seen many times. The CDR3 region is CASSSPGTTEAFF. The CDR3 DNA reads as TGTGCCAGCAGTTCTCCCGGCACGACTGAAGCTTTCTTT. The chain links TRBV6-2 or TRBV6-3 to TRBJ1-1, with D hard to call. V dropped 4 bases and J dropped 5 bases, with 11 bases sitting between them. The CDR3 is made up of 13 amino acids. CDR1 is MNHEY, CDR2 SVGEGT, per germline.

This clonotype was recorded only once. A read error is possible here, since a much larger clone lies one base away. The genes are TRBV12-3 or TRBV12-4 and TRBJ1-5; D tentatively reads TRBD1 or TRBD2 (6 bases each). The end of the DNA aligns better with TRBJ2-3, so the J call may be wrong. The CDR3 runs to 15 residues. CDR3 DNA: TGTGCCAGCAGGGGGGCCGGGACTTGGGGTCAGCCCCAGTATTTT. It is translated as CASRGAGTWGQPQYF.

This clonotype was observed many times. The junction shows a germline mismatch at one end, possibly a read error. The chain is built from TRBV5-1 and TRBJ2-2; TRBD2 might be the D (6 bases). The V gene's germline CDR1 is SGHRS and CDR2 YFSETQ. The CDR3 contains 13 residues. CDR3 residues: CASSLGTTGELFF. CDR3 nucleotide sequence: TGTGCCAGCAGCTTGGGGACTACCGGGGAGCTGTTTTTT.

This clonotype was detected only a few times. V gene TRBV15 combines with J gene TRBJ2-7; the match to TRBD2 covers 12 bases. Germline V gene data show CDR1 as LNHNV and CDR2 as YYDKDF (reference sequence). Trimming cost V 3 bases and J 6 bases; bases outside gene matches: 12. The length of the CDR3 is 17 residues. This CDR3 is CATSRDLSSGRGSEQYF. CDR3 nucleotide sequence: TGTGCCACCAGCAGGGACCTTTCTAGCGGGAGGGGGTCCGAGCAGTACTTC.

The chain carries TRBV5-4 and TRBJ1-1; D gene uncertain. V lost 4 bases and J lost 1, with 14 bases in between. CDR3 length equals 15 residues. The germline V gene has CDR1 SGHNT and CDR2 YYREEE (reference sequence). CDR3 bases: TGTGCCAGCAGCCAAGTCATGGGTTCGAACACTGAAGCTTTCTTT. It specifies CASSQVMGSNTEAFF.

This clonotype appeared a few times. This sequence joins TRBV28 and TRBJ2-7, with 10 positions matching TRBD2. V lost 5 bases to trimming and J lost 7 bases; unmatched junction nucleotides: 8. The CDR3 runs to 14 residues. CDR1 is MDHEN, CDR2 SYDVKM, per germline. CDR3 region: CASSRAGGLREQYF. The CDR3 DNA sequence: TGTGCCAGCAGTCGAGCGGGAGGGCTTAGAGAGCAGTACTTC.

This clonotype has a handful of counts. The V call is TRBV20-1, the J call TRBJ1-2, with D perhaps TRBD1 (5 bases). Looked up from germline, CDR1 is DFQATT and CDR2 is SNEGSKA (reference sequence). The CDR3 totals 14 residues. V was shortened by 1 base and J by 0 bases, with 9 bases between the two germline ends. The CDR3 DNA reads as TGCAGTGCTAGAGCGCAGGGATCTAACTATGGCTACACCTTC. Translated, it gives CSARAQGSNYGYTF.

This clonotype was seen many times. V gene TRBV6-5 combines with J gene TRBJ2-1; 10 positions agree with TRBD1. After removal of 2 bases from V and 7 bases from J, the junction contained 14 bases not matched to a gene. Germline values: CDR1 MNHEY, CDR2 SVGAGI. The CDR3 sequence is 18 residues long. As DNA, the CDR3 is TGTGCCAGCAGTTACGGGGGAGGAGACAGGGGGCTGGGAAATGAGCAGTTCTTC. Translated, it gives CASSYGGGDRGLGNEQFF.

This clonotype was counted ten times or more. This chain uses TRBV5-1 with TRBJ2-3; tentative D call: TRBD2 (5 bases). Germline values: CDR1 SGHRS, CDR2 YFSETQ. Trimming stripped 3 bases from V and 2 bases from J, with 13 bases between. The CDR3 loop spans 15 amino acids. The CDR3 spells CASSWTGRTTDTQYF. Here the CDR3 DNA reads TGCGCCAGCAGCTGGACTGGAAGGACCACAGATACGCAGTATTTT.

The rearrangement links TRBV29-1 to TRBJ2-2; 7 bases are a match to TRBD1. The CDR3 has 15 residues. The V segment lost 5 bases and the J segment 5 bases; nucleotides outside the gene matches: 11. CDR1 SQVTM and CDR2 ANQGSEA come from the germline V gene. The CDR3 DNA is TGCAGCGTTACGACAGGGCCCTTCACGACCGGGGAGCTGTTTTTT. Translation gives CSVTTGPFTTGELFF.

The chain combines TRBV5-1 with TRBJ2-5, with 11 bases that match TRBD2. The length of the CDR3 is 14 residues. The trim removed 4 bases at V and 8 bases at J, leaving 7 bases unmatched. Germline assignment: CDR1 SGHRS and CDR2 YFSETQ. Here the CDR3 DNA reads TGCGCCAGCAGCATAGGGACTAGCGGTCGCACCCAGTACTTC. As protein: CASSIGTSGRTQYF.

Of note for this clonotype: Possible read error: a much larger clone is one base away. The chain employs TRBV28 and TRBJ1-6; D is uncertain. Germline CDR1 MDHEN, CDR2 SYDVKM. The V and J ends lost 5 bases and 12 bases respectively, with 20 bases between them. The CDR3 consists of 15 residues. The CDR3 is CASSLLTEASLPLHF. The CDR3 region has the DNA TGTGCCAGCAGTCTCCTAACAGAGGCAAGTTTACCCCTCCACTTT.

This clonotype was seen only once. The rearrangement uses TRBV3-1 and TRBJ2-7, with D hard to call. CDR3 size: 15 residues. V lost 4 bases to trimming and J lost 1 base, with 14 bases between them. The germline gives CDR1 LGHDT, CDR2 YNNKEL (reference sequence). CDR3 amino acids: CASSPESLGSYEQYF. The CDR3 DNA reads TGTGCCAGCAGCCCAGAATCATTAGGGTCCTACGAGCAGTACTTC.

This clonotype has at least ten counts. V usage is TRBV20-1 and J usage is TRBJ2-2; TRBD2 matches at 14 bases. Losses at the gene ends were 6 bases for V and 7 bases for J; bases not matched to a gene: 4. CDR3 length: 14 residues. Germline lookup yields CDR1 DFQATT and CDR2 SNEGSKA (reference sequence). DNA for the CDR3: TGCAGTGCCCGACTAGCGGGAGGGAGCGGGGAGCTGTTTTTT. Translating gives CSARLAGGSGELFF.

This clonotype was counted at least ten times. The chain uses TRBV7-2 and TRBJ2-1, with TRBD1 matching 9 bases. CDR1 and CDR2 from the germline V gene are SGHTA and FQGNSA. V lost 3 bases to trimming and J lost 5 bases; unmatched junction nucleotides: 2. The CDR3 length is 14 residues. The CDR3 DNA reads as TGTGCCAGCAGCTTCGGGACAGGGAACAATGAGCAGTTCTTC. This gives the protein CASSFGTGNNEQFF. The complete variable domain, with remaining parts taken from reference TRBV7-2 and TRBJ2-1, reads GAGVSQSPSNKVTEKGKDVELRCDPISGHTALYWYRQSLGQGLEFLIYFQGNSAPDKSGLPSDRFSAERTGGSVSTLTIQRTQQEDSAVYLCASSFGTGNNEQFFGPGTRLTVL.

The sample holds a few counts of this clonotype. The J gene is TRBJ2-1, the V gene TRBV20-1; D ambiguous. There are 12 residues in the CDR3. Germline V gene lookup returns CDR1 DFQATT and CDR2 SNEGSKA (reference sequence). V gave up 6 bases and J gave up 3 bases, with 9 bases separating them. The CDR3 spells CSAPAVYNEQFF. The DNA of the CDR3 is TGCAGTGCACCGGCGGTCTACAATGAGCAGTTCTTC.

This clonotype was seen repeatedly, ten times or more. This rearrangement joins TRBV2 to TRBJ1-2, with D unclear. Between the trimmed V and J ends, which lost 1 base and 4 bases, there was a span of 7 bases. This CDR3 contains 13 residues. CDR1 and CDR2 from the germline V gene are SNHLY and FYNNEI. This CDR3 reads CASSEETPYGYTF. As DNA, the CDR3 is TGTGCCAGCAGTGAAGAGACACCCTATGGCTACACCTTC.